This entry describes one TCR beta chain. From germline, CDR1 is SGHKS and CDR2 YYEKEE (reference sequence). The CDR3 contains 16 residues. Losses at the gene ends were 5 bases for V and 2 bases for J; bases not matched to a gene: 11. The sample originates from a study of control samples from healthy donors and cancer patients. The repertoire was sequenced with immunoSEQ multiplex PCR; TCRdb's copy has only in-frame clones and lacks some. The sample shows fewer than 150,000 clones, under 95% of them seen only once. The clonotype comes from a man aged 18 to 29 in good health. The sequenced sample consisted of blood. The chain links TRBV5-5 to TRBJ2-5; the match to TRBD1 covers 8 bases. CDR3 sequence (DNA): TGTGCCAGCAGAGCCCGGACAGGGATGAGGCAAGAGACCCAGTACTTC. Translating it yields CASRARTGMRQETQYF. Full variable domain (remainder filled in from reference TRBV5-5 and TRBJ2-5): DAGVTQSPTHLIKTRGQQVTLRCSPISGHKSVSWYQQVLGQGPQFIFQYYEKEERGRGNFPDRFSARQFPNYSSELNVNALLLGDSALYLCASRARTGMRQETQYFGPGTRLLVL.